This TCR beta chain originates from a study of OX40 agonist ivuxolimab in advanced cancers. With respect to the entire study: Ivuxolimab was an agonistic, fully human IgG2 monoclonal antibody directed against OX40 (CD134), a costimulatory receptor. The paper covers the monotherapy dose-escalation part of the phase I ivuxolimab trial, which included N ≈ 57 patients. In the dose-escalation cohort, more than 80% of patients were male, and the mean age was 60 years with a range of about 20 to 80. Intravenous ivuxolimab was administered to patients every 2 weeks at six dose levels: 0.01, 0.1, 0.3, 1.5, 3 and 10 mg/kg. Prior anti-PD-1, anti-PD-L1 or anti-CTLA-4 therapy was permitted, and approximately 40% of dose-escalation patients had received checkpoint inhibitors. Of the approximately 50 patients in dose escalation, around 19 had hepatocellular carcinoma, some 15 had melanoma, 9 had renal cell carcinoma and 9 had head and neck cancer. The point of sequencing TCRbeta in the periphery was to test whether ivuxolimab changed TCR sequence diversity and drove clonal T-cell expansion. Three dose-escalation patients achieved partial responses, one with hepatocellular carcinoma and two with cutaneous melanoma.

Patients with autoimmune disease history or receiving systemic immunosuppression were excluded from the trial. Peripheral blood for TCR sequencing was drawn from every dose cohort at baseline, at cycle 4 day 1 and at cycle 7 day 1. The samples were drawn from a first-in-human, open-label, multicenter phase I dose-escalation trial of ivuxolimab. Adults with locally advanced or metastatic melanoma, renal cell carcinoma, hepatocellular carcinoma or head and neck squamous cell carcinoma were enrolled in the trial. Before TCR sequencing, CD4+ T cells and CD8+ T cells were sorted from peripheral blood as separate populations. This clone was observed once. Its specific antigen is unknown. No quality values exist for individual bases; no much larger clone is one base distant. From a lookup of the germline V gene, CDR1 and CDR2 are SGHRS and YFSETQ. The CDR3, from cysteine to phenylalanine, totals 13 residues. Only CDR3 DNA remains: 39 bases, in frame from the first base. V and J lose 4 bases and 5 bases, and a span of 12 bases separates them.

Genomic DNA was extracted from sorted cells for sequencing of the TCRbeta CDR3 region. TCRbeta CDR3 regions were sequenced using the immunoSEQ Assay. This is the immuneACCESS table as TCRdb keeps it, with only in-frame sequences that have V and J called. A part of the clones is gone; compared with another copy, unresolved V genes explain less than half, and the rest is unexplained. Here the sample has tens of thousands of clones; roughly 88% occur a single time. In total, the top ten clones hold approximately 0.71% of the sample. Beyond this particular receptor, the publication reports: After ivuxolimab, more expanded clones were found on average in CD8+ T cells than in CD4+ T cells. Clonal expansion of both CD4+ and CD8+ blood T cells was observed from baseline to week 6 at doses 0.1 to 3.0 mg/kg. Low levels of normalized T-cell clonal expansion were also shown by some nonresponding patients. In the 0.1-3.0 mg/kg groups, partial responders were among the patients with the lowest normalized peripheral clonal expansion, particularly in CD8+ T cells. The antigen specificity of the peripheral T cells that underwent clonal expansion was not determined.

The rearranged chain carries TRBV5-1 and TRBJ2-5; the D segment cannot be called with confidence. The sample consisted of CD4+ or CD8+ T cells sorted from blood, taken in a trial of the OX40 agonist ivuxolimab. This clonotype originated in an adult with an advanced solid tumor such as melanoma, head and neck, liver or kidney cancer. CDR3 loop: CASSPGPLETQYF. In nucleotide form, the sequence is TGCGCCAGCAGCCCCGGACCGCTGGAGACCCAGTACTTC. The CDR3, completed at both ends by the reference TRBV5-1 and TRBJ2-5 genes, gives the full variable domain KAGVTQTPRYLIKTRGQQVTLSCSPISGHRSVSWYQQTPGQGLQFLFEYFSETQRNKGNFPGRFSGRQFSNSRSEMNVSTLELGDSALYLCASSPGPLETQYFGPGTRLLVL.